What follows are 20 T cell receptor beta chains derived from one specimen sequenced in a study of blood T cell repertoires in COVID-19. This table comes from immunoSEQ multiplex PCR, and its TCRdb copy is limited to in-frame clones, with some not included. The sample contains some 190,000 clones, about 85% of which appear only once. Sequencing input: peripheral blood. Receptor source: an older woman with acute or convalescent COVID-19.

The chain is built from TRBV5-1 and TRBJ2-7; TRBD2 might be the D (7 bases). This CDR3 spans 15 amino acids. V was shortened by 4 bases and J by 3 bases, with 17 bases between the two germline ends. Germline values: CDR1 SGHRS, CDR2 YFSETQ. The CDR3 region is CASSPGGRSSYEQYV. CDR3 nucleotide sequence: TGCGCCAGCAGCCCGGGGGGCAGGTCAAGCTACGAGCAGTACGTC.

V and J are TRBV10-3 and TRBJ2-3, with D maybe TRBD2 (5 bases). V lost 6 bases and J lost 0, with 10 bases in between. This CDR3 has 14 residues. Germline CDR1 is ENHRY and CDR2 is SYGVKD. Here the CDR3 DNA reads TGTGCCATCAGGGGGAGCGCCAGCACAGATACGCAGTATTTT. Translated, it gives CAIRGSASTDTQYF.

The chain couples TRBV5-1 to TRBJ1-1; the match to TRBD1 covers 11 bases. Germline trimming cut 4 bases from V and 6 bases from J; bases unmatched to any gene: 11. From germline, CDR1 is SGHRS and CDR2 YFSETQ. This CDR3 has 16 amino acids. The CDR3 bases are TGCGCCAGCAGCCTACTCCCGGGACAGGGGGATCCTGAAGCTTTCTTT. Its translation: CASSLLPGQGDPEAFF.

The rearrangement joins TRBV2 to TRBJ2-1, with TRBD2 matching 9 bases. Germline V gene lookup returns CDR1 SNHLY and CDR2 FYNNEI. The CDR3 contains 13 residues. V trimming: 1 base; J trimming: 9 bases; junction bases outside the gene matches: 1. The CDR3 coding sequence is TGTGCCAGCAGTGAAGGCGGGAGGGGTGAGCAGTTCTTC. Its protein is CASSEGGRGEQFF.

The genes are TRBV18 and TRBJ1-1; D unresolved. CDR1 and CDR2 from the germline V gene are KGHSH and LQKENI. V dropped 6 bases and J dropped 3 bases, with 14 bases sitting between them. The CDR3 totals 14 residues. The CDR3 is CASSLRGADTEAFF. The CDR3 DNA reads TGTGCCAGCTCCTTACGGGGAGCGGACACTGAAGCTTTCTTT.

The rearrangement uses TRBV3-1 (or the pseudogene TRBV3-2) and TRBJ1-6; TRBD1 matches 9 bases. The CDR3 is 15 amino acids. V lost 3 bases, J lost 7 bases, and 4 bases stayed unmatched. From germline, CDR1 is LGHDT and CDR2 YNNKEL (reference sequence). The CDR3 is CASSQAGTGNSPLHF. The CDR3 coding sequence is TGTGCCAGCAGCCAGGCCGGGACAGGGAATTCACCCCTCCACTTT.

The chain joins TRBV19 to TRBJ2-1; 9 nucleotides agree with TRBD2. The CDR3 runs 15 residues. Per the germline V gene, CDR1 is LNHDA and CDR2 is SQIVND (reference sequence). V shed 4 bases and J 7 bases; nucleotides not matched to a gene: 8. The CDR3 coding sequence is TGTGCCAGTAGTAACGCGGGAGGGCCGGGTAATGAGCAGTTCTTC. This encodes CASSNAGGPGNEQFF.

The chain employs TRBV28 and TRBJ1-1, with TRBD1 as a possible D gene (5 bases). Germline V lookup: CDR1 MDHEN, CDR2 SYDVKM. The germline V and J ends were trimmed by 6 bases and 7 bases, with 15 bases remaining between them. This CDR3 has 13 residues. CDR3 in amino acids: CASSRGGRVEAFF. The CDR3 DNA reads TGTGCCAGCAGCCGCGGGGGTCGGGTTGAAGCTTTCTTT. The whole variable domain, remainder taken from reference TRBV28 and TRBJ1-1, is DVKVTQSSRYLVKRTGEKVFLECVQDMDHENMFWYRQDPGLGLRLIYFSYDVKMKEKGDIPEGYSVSREKKERFSLILESASTNQTSMYLCASSRGGRVEAFFGQGTRLTVV.

CDR3 residues: CASSSDRGLAFGYTF. Here the CDR3 DNA reads TGTGCCAGCAGTTCAGACAGGGGCCTCGCGTTCGGCTACACCTTC. The chain uses TRBV28 and TRBJ1-2, with TRBD1 matching 8 bases. The trim removed 4 bases at V and 8 bases at J, leaving 12 bases unmatched. This CDR3 has 15 amino acids. Germline V lookup: CDR1 MDHEN, CDR2 SYDVKM.

This chain uses TRBV6-5 with TRBJ1-2; D is uncertain. CDR1 is MNHEY and CDR2 is SVGAGI in the germline V gene. V lost 5 bases to trimming and J lost 2 bases, with 6 bases between them. This CDR3 region has 12 residues. CDR3 in amino acids: CASSPKNYGYTF. CDR3 coding DNA: TGTGCCAGCAGTCCAAAAAACTATGGCTACACCTTC.

Only one count was recorded for this clone. This rearrangement joins TRBV12-3 or TRBV12-4 to TRBJ1-2; no clear D gene. Between the trimmed V and J ends, which lost 1 base and 4 bases, there was a span of 7 bases. The CDR3 spans 13 residues. For the CDR3, the DNA is TGTGCCAGCAGTTTAGACTTCTTCTATGGCTACACCTTC. As protein: CASSLDFFYGYTF.

The gene calls are TRBV7-2 and TRBJ1-4; D may be TRBD1 (5 bases). Germline assignment: CDR1 SGHTA and CDR2 FQGNSA. The CDR3 has 15 residues. With 4 bases removed from V and 3 bases from J, the gap between germline ends came to 12 bases. Here the CDR3 reads CASSSLGAANEKLFF. The CDR3 coding sequence is TGTGCCAGCAGCTCACTTGGGGCGGCTAATGAAAAACTGTTTTTT.

The chain is built from TRBV7-6 and TRBJ1-3; possibly TRBD1 for D (5 bases). Germline-derived CDR1 and CDR2 are SGHVS and FNYEAQ. V lost 0 bases and J 0 bases, leaving 15 bases between the germline ends. The CDR3 sequence is 18 residues long. The CDR3 loop reads CASSLAPGKGLSGNTIYF. CDR3 nucleotide sequence: TGTGCCAGCAGCTTAGCACCAGGCAAGGGGCTCTCTGGAAACACCATATATTTT.

This clone was seen once. The chain employs TRBV5-5 and TRBJ1-3, with D unclear. Germline V gives CDR1 SGHKS, CDR2 YYEKEE (reference sequence). CDR3 length: 15 residues. Deletions cut 1 base from V and 0 bases from J, with 8 bases between. In DNA, the CDR3 is TGTGCCAGCAGCTTGACAGTCTTCTCTGGAAACACCATATATTTT. Its protein product is CASSLTVFSGNTIYF.

The chain uses TRBV6-5 and TRBJ1-2; D not resolved. Germline V gene data show CDR1 as MNHEY and CDR2 as SVGAGI. The CDR3 runs to 14 residues. Trimming left V 8 bases short and J 3 bases short, with 16 bases between. CDR3 DNA: TGTGCCAGCTCCCCCTCTGGCGGGTACTATGGCTACACCTTC. It translates to CASSPSGGYYGYTF.

V is TRBV5-1 and J is TRBJ1-5; D uncertain. The CDR3 runs 15 residues. Germline-derived CDR1 and CDR2 are SGHRS and YFSETQ. The ends were cut back, 0 bases at V and 4 bases at J, with 11 bases in the middle. The CDR3 DNA reads as TGCGCCAGCAGCTTGGCCGGGAGGCGGAATCAGCCCCAGCATTTT. The encoded protein is CASSLAGRRNQPQHF. Complete variable domain (other parts from reference TRBV5-1 and TRBJ1-5): KAGVTQTPRYLIKTRGQQVTLSCSPISGHRSVSWYQQTPGQGLQFLFEYFSETQRNKGNFPGRFSGRQFSNSRSEMNVSTLELGDSALYLCASSLAGRRNQPQHFGDGTRLSIL.

This chain uses TRBV28 with TRBJ2-2, with 9 positions matching TRBD2. The germline V gene has CDR1 MDHEN and CDR2 SYDVKM. Trimming at V came to 1 base and at J to 2 bases, leaving 5 bases not matched to a gene. This CDR3 is 17 amino acids long. CDR3 residues: CASSLFPSGVNTGELFF. CDR3 coding DNA: TGTGCCAGCAGTTTATTTCCTAGCGGGGTTAACACCGGGGAGCTGTTTTTT.

The chain couples TRBV18 to TRBJ2-1; D not certain. From germline, CDR1 is KGHSH and CDR2 LQKENI. The V gene lost 4 bases and the J gene lost 8 bases, with 21 bases spanning the gap. CDR3 length: 16 residues. The CDR3 protein is CASSQLGTPTYDEQFF. CDR3 nucleotides: TGTGCCAGCTCACAGTTGGGTACGCCGACATACGATGAGCAGTTCTTC.

V usage is TRBV7-3 and J usage is TRBJ2-1; weak D call: TRBD2 (5 bases). V lost 2 bases, J lost 5 bases, and 10 bases lay in between. CDR1 SGHTA and CDR2 FQGTGA come from the germline V gene. This CDR3 contains 14 residues. The CDR3, as DNA: TGTGCCAGCAGCTTAGGAGGTCGCAACAATGAGCAGTTCTTC. Its protein is CASSLGGRNNEQFF.

The chain couples TRBV6-6 to TRBJ2-1; no reliable D call. This CDR3 is built from 13 residues. Trimming took off 2 bases at V and 8 bases at J, with 10 bases between the two ends. CDR1 and CDR2 (germline): MNHNY, SVGAGI (reference sequence). The CDR3 region is CASSYGTIDEQFF. The CDR3 nucleotides read TGTGCCAGCAGTTACGGTACAATCGATGAGCAGTTCTTC.